This TCR beta chain derives from a study of blood T cell repertoires in COVID-19. Looking at the study overall: T cells, B-cell-depleted T cells, or PBMCs supplied cDNA or gDNA.

This CDR3 is built from 16 residues. Germline V gives CDR1 SGHNT, CDR2 YYREEE (reference sequence). The trim removed 3 bases at V and 6 bases at J, leaving 7 bases unmatched. This clone is judged medium-sized. TCRdb's copy holds only in-frame clones and misses some; the assay was immunoSEQ multiplex PCR. The data show under 150,000 clones, about 88% seen once. Residents of 24 US areas, aged about 18 to 89 years, made up the participants. Cohort 3 recovery required two negative PCRs, clearance, or symptom resolution. The chain employs TRBV5-4 and TRBJ1-6; 9 nucleotides align to TRBD1. The receptor was derived from a woman aged 45-65 years who had recovered from COVID-19. Sequencing used PBMCs or T cells enriched from blood (not recorded which). Here the CDR3 reads CASSSETTGGNSPLHF. The CDR3 bases are TGTGCCAGCAGCTCCGAGACGACAGGGGGTAATTCACCCCTCCACTTT.